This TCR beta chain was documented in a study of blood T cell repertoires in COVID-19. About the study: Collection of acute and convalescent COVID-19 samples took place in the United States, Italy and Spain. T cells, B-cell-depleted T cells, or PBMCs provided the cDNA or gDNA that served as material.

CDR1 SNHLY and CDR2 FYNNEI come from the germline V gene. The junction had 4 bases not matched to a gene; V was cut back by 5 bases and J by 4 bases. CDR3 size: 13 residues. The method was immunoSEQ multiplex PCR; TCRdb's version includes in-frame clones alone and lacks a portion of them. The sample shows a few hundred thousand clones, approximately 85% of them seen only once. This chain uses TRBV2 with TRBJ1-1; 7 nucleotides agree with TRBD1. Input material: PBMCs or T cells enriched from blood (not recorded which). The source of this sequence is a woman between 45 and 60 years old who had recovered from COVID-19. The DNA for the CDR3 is TGTGCCAGCAGTCGACAGGGTAGCACTGAAGCTTTCTTT. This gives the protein CASSRQGSTEAFF.